This TCR beta chain stems from a study of shared clonotypes between healthy human individuals. At the level of the study: Contributing individuals were a couple of females and three males aged 18 to 49.

Produced via immunoSEQ multiplex PCR; TCRdb's table is partial and in-frame only. The repertoire includes roughly 2,300,000 clones, about 90% of them detected once, and 0.3% to 0.4% sits in the top ten. Worth noting for this clone: Its antigen is not identified.

Germline trimming cut 5 bases from V and 2 bases from J; bases unmatched to any gene: 5. The CDR3 totals 16 residues. Germline V gene data show CDR1 as SEHNR and CDR2 as FQNEAQ (reference sequence). Study findings and constraints: Estimated richness was generally greater in naive than memory subsets. Non-shared clonotypes had lower generation probabilities than those shared by all four donors. Inspection by rarefaction showed sorted-subset sequencing to be incomplete despite large depth.

This clonotype was obtained from a man younger than 35 in good health. Some clones in this sample may be carry-over from other donors' samples. Sequencing was carried out using naive CD4+ T cells from PBMCs. As to subset: CD45RA+ positively selected. This chain joins TRBV7-9 and TRBJ2-1; 11 bases line up with TRBD2. The CDR3 DNA reads as TGTGCCAGCAGCCGCACGGGACTAGCGGCCTACAATGAGCAGTTCTTC. Its translation is CASSRTGLAAYNEQFF.